The T cell receptor beta chain under discussion was sequenced for a study of sequential checkpoint blockade in melanoma. Across the whole study: Patients were randomized 1:1 to nivolumab-then-ipilimumab or ipilimumab-then-nivolumab first-line.

Some clones are missing from TCRdb's copy, which holds only in-frame ones; the method was immunoSEQ multiplex PCR. The data contain approximately 28,000 clones, approximately 86% of them seen just once; the ten biggest clones take up about 15%. Treatment noted: randomized to nivolumab then ipilimumab (arm A) or the reverse (arm B). Patients had received no earlier DNA-damaging chemotherapy. PBMC sorting kept live CD3+CD8+ cells without CD19 or CD56. The clonotype comes from a human donor with melanoma. The material was CD8+ T cells sorted from blood (inferred from file names), obtained from a patient given nivolumab and ipilimumab in sequence.

The chain's CDR3 is CASSEGGGVTGELFF. CDR3 coding DNA: TGTGCCAGCAGTGAAGGAGGGGGCGTCACCGGGGAGCTGTTTTTT. The chain uses TRBV6-4 and TRBJ2-2; perhaps TRBD1 as D (7 bases). Germline loops: CDR1 MRHNA, CDR2 SNTAGT. This CDR3 comprises 15 residues. Trimming cost V 3 bases and J 4 bases, with 12 bases left between them.